A selection of T cell receptor beta chains follows, all from one sample in a study of blood T cells in healthy people across ages. A single record per CDR3 protein comes from TCRdb applying MiXCR to the 5' RACE reads. The table has about 1.4 million distinct CDR3 sequences, approximately 63% seen once. The sequenced sample was blood. These receptors were obtained from a man aged 18 to 29 in good health. Both conserved end residues are part of each CDR3. Each record gives: clone size, V gene, J gene, D gene, CDR3 protein, CDR3 DNA. D genes are given only for firm matches. Not every row has a clone size; where given, it reads once, few, many or a size class.

clone_size: few; v_call: TRBV27; j_call: TRBJ2-7; d_call: -; cdr3_aa: CASSLQGMGYEQYF; cdr3_nt: TGTGCCAGCAGTTTACAGGGGATGGGGTACGAGCAGTACTTC
clone_size: -; v_call: TRBV20-1; j_call: TRBJ1-2; d_call: TRBD1; cdr3_aa: CSAREILGGGRVTANYGHTF; cdr3_nt: TGCAGTGCTAGAGAAATTCTCGGAGGGGGCAGGGTTACGGCTAACTATGGCCACACCTTC
clone_size: -; v_call: TRBV29-1; j_call: TRBJ2-7; d_call: -; cdr3_aa: CSHDLYGYEQYF; cdr3_nt: TGCAGCCACGATCTTTACGGCTACGAGCAGTACTTC
clone_size: -; v_call: TRBV6-2/TRBV6-3; j_call: TRBJ2-1; d_call: -; cdr3_aa: CASSLHREQFF; cdr3_nt: TGTGCCAGCAGTCTACACCGTGAGCAGTTCTTC
clone_size: -; v_call: TRBV7-2; j_call: TRBJ2-7; d_call: TRBD2; cdr3_aa: CASSGSGGTYYEQYF; cdr3_nt: TGTGCCAGCAGCGGTAGCGGGGGGACGTACTACGAGCAGTACTTC
clone_size: -; v_call: TRBV4-1; j_call: TRBJ2-5; d_call: TRBD2; cdr3_aa: CASSQHSGGPPKETQYF; cdr3_nt: TGCGCCAGCAGCCAACACAGCGGGGGGCCCCCTAAAGAGACCCAGTACTTC
clone_size: -; v_call: TRBV10-3; j_call: TRBJ2-3; d_call: TRBD2; cdr3_aa: CAINERGNKDTQYF; cdr3_nt: TGTGCCATCAATGAGCGGGGTAATAAAGATACGCAGTATTTT
clone_size: -; v_call: TRBV6-5; j_call: TRBJ1-2; d_call: -; cdr3_aa: CASSYGQRARRGCTF; cdr3_nt: TGTGCCAGCAGTTACGGGCAGAGGGCGCGACGTGGCTGCACCTTC
clone_size: -; v_call: TRBV20-1; j_call: TRBJ2-1; d_call: -; cdr3_aa: CSARLRGNSYNEQFF; cdr3_nt: TGCAGTGCTAGACTACGCGGTAACTCCTACAATGAGCAATTCTTC
clone_size: -; v_call: TRBV7-9; j_call: TRBJ2-1; d_call: -; cdr3_aa: CASNPYSHNEQFF; cdr3_nt: TGTGCCAGCAACCCTTACAGCCACAATGAGCAGTTCTTC
clone_size: few; v_call: TRBV20-1; j_call: TRBJ2-7; d_call: TRBD1; cdr3_aa: CSARAGTGTYEQYF; cdr3_nt: TGCAGTGCTAGAGCCGGGACAGGGACCTACGAGCAGTACTTC
clone_size: -; v_call: TRBV28; j_call: TRBJ2-1; d_call: -; cdr3_aa: CASRRGSAGEQFF; cdr3_nt: TGTGCCAGCAGAAGGGGGTCCGCCGGGGAGCAGTTCTTC
clone_size: -; v_call: TRBV25-1; j_call: TRBJ2-3; d_call: TRBD1; cdr3_aa: CASRTGAKEEGTDTQYF; cdr3_nt: TGTGCCAGCCGGACAGGGGCTAAAGAGGAGGGCACAGATACGCAGTATTTT
clone_size: -; v_call: TRBV20-1; j_call: TRBJ2-5; d_call: -; cdr3_aa: CSAKRGSQGVHQETQYF; cdr3_nt: TGCAGTGCTAAGAGGGGATCACAGGGTGTCCACCAAGAGACCCAGTACTTC
clone_size: many; v_call: TRBV7-8; j_call: TRBJ2-7; d_call: -; cdr3_aa: CASSLIGTYEQYF; cdr3_nt: TGTGCCAGCAGCCTAATAGGAACCTACGAGCAGTACTTC
clone_size: once; v_call: TRBV7-9; j_call: TRBJ2-5; d_call: -; cdr3_aa: CASSLGSVTTGRETQYF; cdr3_nt: TGTGCCAGCAGCTTAGGTTCGGTAACAACAGGGCGCGAGACCCAGTACTTC
clone_size: -; v_call: TRBV4-3; j_call: TRBJ2-3; d_call: -; cdr3_aa: CASSFLDTDTQYF; cdr3_nt: TGCGCCAGCTCCTTTTTGGACACAGATACGCAGTATTTT
clone_size: -; v_call: TRBV27; j_call: TRBJ2-1; d_call: TRBD2; cdr3_aa: CASRRGTSGYNEQFF; cdr3_nt: TGTGCCAGCAGGAGGGGGACTAGCGGATACAATGAGCAGTTCTTC
clone_size: -; v_call: TRBV7-9; j_call: TRBJ2-7; d_call: TRBD2; cdr3_aa: CASSSQLAGEGFYEQYF; cdr3_nt: TGTGCCAGCAGCTCCCAACTAGCGGGAGAGGGTTTTTACGAGCAGTACTTC
clone_size: -; v_call: TRBV20-1; j_call: TRBJ2-5; d_call: -; cdr3_aa: CSARPRIGDLYNEQYF; cdr3_nt: TGCAGTGCTAGACCCCGAATTGGGGACTTATACAATGAGCAGTACTTC
clone_size: -; v_call: TRBV27; j_call: TRBJ2-1; d_call: TRBD2; cdr3_aa: CASRTSGNYNEQFF; cdr3_nt: TGTGCCAGCAGAACTAGCGGAAACTACAATGAGCAGTTCTTC
clone_size: -; v_call: TRBV5-6; j_call: TRBJ1-5; d_call: -; cdr3_aa: CASSFSDQPQHF; cdr3_nt: TGTGCCAGCAGCTTTAGCGATCAGCCCCAGCATTTT
clone_size: -; v_call: TRBV4-3; j_call: TRBJ2-5; d_call: TRBD1; cdr3_aa: CASSQNPGQGRETQYF; cdr3_nt: TGCGCCAGCAGCCAAAACCCGGGACAGGGGCGGGAGACCCAGTACTTC
clone_size: -; v_call: TRBV29-1; j_call: TRBJ2-7; d_call: -; cdr3_aa: CSVRKGSYEQYF; cdr3_nt: TGCAGCGTCCGAAAGGGGTCCTACGAGCAGTACTTC
clone_size: few; v_call: TRBV24-1; j_call: TRBJ2-3; d_call: -; cdr3_aa: CATSDFSDTQYF; cdr3_nt: TGTGCCACCAGTGATTTCTCAGATACGCAGTATTTT
clone_size: -; v_call: TRBV6-6; j_call: TRBJ2-5; d_call: -; cdr3_aa: CASSPYQIQETQYF; cdr3_nt: TGTGCCAGCAGCCCCTACCAAATCCAAGAGACCCAGTACTTC
clone_size: -; v_call: TRBV6-6; j_call: TRBJ2-1; d_call: -; cdr3_aa: CASSSIQGGFHNEQFF; cdr3_nt: TGTGCCAGCAGTTCGATACAGGGAGGTTTTCACAATGAGCAGTTCTTC
clone_size: -; v_call: TRBV2; j_call: TRBJ2-6; d_call: -; cdr3_aa: CASSGLSGANVLTF; cdr3_nt: TGTGCCAGCAGTGGCCTCTCTGGGGCCAACGTCCTGACTTTC
clone_size: -; v_call: TRBV7-2; j_call: TRBJ1-6; d_call: -; cdr3_aa: CASSVTNSPLHF; cdr3_nt: TGTGCCAGCAGCGTTACTAATTCACCCCTCCACTTT
clone_size: once; v_call: TRBV20-1; j_call: TRBJ1-6; d_call: TRBD1; cdr3_aa: CSAPGQYSYNSPLHF; cdr3_nt: TGCAGTGCGCCGGGACAGTACTCCTATAATTCACCCCTCCACTTT
clone_size: -; v_call: TRBV27; j_call: TRBJ2-2; d_call: TRBD1; cdr3_aa: CASSSGQPWDTGELFF; cdr3_nt: TGTGCCAGCAGTTCGGGACAGCCTTGGGACACCGGGGAGCTGTTTTTT
clone_size: -; v_call: TRBV12-3/TRBV12-4; j_call: TRBJ1-5; d_call: -; cdr3_aa: CASSLGGQGGQPQHF; cdr3_nt: TGTGCCAGCAGTTTAGGTGGGCAGGGTGGGCAGCCCCAGCATTTT
clone_size: -; v_call: TRBV6-2/TRBV6-3; j_call: TRBJ2-1; d_call: -; cdr3_aa: CVSSYTFEQFF; cdr3_nt: TGTGTCAGCAGTTACACTTTTGAGCAGTTCTTC
clone_size: -; v_call: TRBV7-9; j_call: TRBJ2-1; d_call: TRBD2; cdr3_aa: CASSPRLREGLWNEQFF; cdr3_nt: TGTGCCAGCAGCCCACGTCTGCGGGAGGGACTTTGGAATGAGCAGTTCTTC
clone_size: few; v_call: TRBV6-6; j_call: TRBJ1-3; d_call: -; cdr3_aa: CASSYFQAPFAPGTIYF; cdr3_nt: TGTGCCAGCAGTTACTTCCAGGCCCCTTTTGCTCCCGGCACCATATATTTT
clone_size: -; v_call: TRBV4-1; j_call: TRBJ2-3; d_call: TRBD2; cdr3_aa: CASSQGWTSGGADTQYF; cdr3_nt: TGCGCCAGCAGCCAAGGGTGGACTAGCGGGGGCGCAGATACGCAGTATTTT
clone_size: -; v_call: TRBV5-1; j_call: TRBJ2-7; d_call: -; cdr3_aa: CASSLEAGHNEQYF; cdr3_nt: TGCGCCAGCAGCTTGGAGGCAGGGCACAACGAGCAGTACTTC
clone_size: -; v_call: TRBV6-1; j_call: TRBJ2-4; d_call: -; cdr3_aa: CAQDARGVGGIQYF; cdr3_nt: TGTGCCCAAGATGCGCGAGGGGTCGGGGGAATTCAGTACTTC
clone_size: -; v_call: TRBV7-2; j_call: TRBJ2-5; d_call: -; cdr3_aa: CASSGDQGMEQYF; cdr3_nt: TGTGCCAGCAGCGGAGATCAGGGGATGGAGCAGTACTTC
clone_size: few; v_call: TRBV10-3; j_call: TRBJ2-3; d_call: TRBD2; cdr3_aa: CATGLSGGDSSTDTQYF; cdr3_nt: TGTGCCACCGGCCTGAGCGGGGGGGATTCTAGCACAGATACGCAGTATTTT